This T cell receptor beta chain was captured in a study of shared clonotypes between healthy human individuals. The CDR3 totals 14 residues. Germline CDR1 SGDLS, CDR2 YYNGEE. V lost 2 bases to trimming and J lost 0 bases, with 5 bases between them. The assay was immunoSEQ multiplex PCR, and TCRdb's table has in-frame clones only and misses some. The sample has fewer than 2.5 million clones, 80% to 95% seen once. This clone showed up just a few times. The target antigen is unknown. Study-level points and caveats: The generation probabilities recorded for non-shared clonotypes fell below those of clonotypes shared by all four donors.

Source material: naive CD4+ T cells from PBMCs. Subset reported: CD45RA+ positively selected. The sequence was obtained from a man aged 18 to 30 in good health. Some clones in this sample may be carry-over from other donors' samples. V is TRBV9 and J is TRBJ1-4; no clear D. The CDR3 region is CASSVDATNEKLFF. DNA for the CDR3: TGTGCCAGCAGCGTGGATGCAACTAATGAAAAACTGTTTTTT.